These 13 T cell receptor beta chains were sequenced from one sample in a study of T cell repertoires in cytomegalovirus infection. TCRdb reprocessed the reads via MiXCR and lists one record per CDR3 protein. The data contain fewer than 950,000 distinct CDR3 sequences, 32% of them singletons. The antigens of these receptors remain unknown. Here the sequenced sample was cultured CD8+ T cells from PBMCs, taken from culture after CMV antigen stimulation. Every receptor here comes from a human donor in good health (CMV status not recorded). Some clones in this sample may be carry-over from other donors' samples.

The gene calls are TRBV7-9 and TRBJ1-2; D may be TRBD1 (5 bases). V was pared by 4 bases and J by 1 base, with 25 bases between. The germline gives CDR1 SEHNR, CDR2 FQNEAQ (reference sequence). The CDR3 totals 19 residues. The DNA for the CDR3 is TGTGCCAGCAGCTGGGTTATGAGAGAGCAGGGACCTTTTAACTATGGCTACACCTTC. Amino acids: CASSWVMREQGPFNYGYTF. The entire variable domain, with the rest obtained from reference TRBV7-9 and TRBJ1-2, is as follows: DTGVSQNPRHKITKRGQNVTFRCDPISEHNRLYWYRQTLGQGPEFLTYFQNEAQLEKSRLLSDRFSAERPKGSFSTLEIQRTEQGDSAMYLCASSWVMREQGPFNYGYTFGSGTRLTVV.

Many counts were recorded for this clonotype. The genes are TRBV2 and TRBJ1-1, with D tentatively TRBD1 (6 bases). V lost 9 bases and J lost 8, with 10 bases in between. The germline gives CDR1 SNHLY, CDR2 FYNNEI. This CDR3 region has 10 residues. Written as DNA, the CDR3 is TGTGCCAGTTCCGGGGGCGAAGCTTTCTTT. This translates into CASSGGEAFF. Variable domain in full (rest from reference TRBV2 and TRBJ1-1): EPEVTQTPSHQVTQMGQEVILRCVPISNHLYFYWYRQILGQKVEFLVSFYNNEISEKSEIFDDQFSVERPDGSNFTLKIRSTKLEDSAMYFCASSGGEAFFGQGTRLTVV.

The chain employs TRBV6-5 and TRBJ2-5; TRBD2 matches 7 bases. This CDR3 region has 16 residues. From germline, CDR1 is MNHEY and CDR2 SVGAGI. Trimming took 0 bases from V and 1 from J; bases not matched to a gene: 5. CDR3 amino acids: CASSYSRRGSQETQYF. CDR3 bases: TGTGCCAGCAGTTACTCGAGGCGGGGGAGCCAAGAGACCCAGTACTTC.

The rearrangement links TRBV6-2 or TRBV6-3 to TRBJ2-7; tentatively, D is TRBD2 (5 bases). The CDR3 runs 11 residues. The germline CDR1 and CDR2 sequences are MNHEY and SVGEGT. Deletions cut 9 bases from V and 3 bases from J, with 9 bases between. The CDR3 DNA follows: TGTGCCAGTCGCGCGGGCTACGAGCAGTACTTC. This gives the protein CASRAGYEQYF.

This clonotype was detected only a few times. This chain links TRBV6-6 with TRBJ1-3; D possibly corresponds to TRBD1 (5 bases). V was cut by 0 bases and J by 0 bases, with 12 bases left in between. The CDR3 runs 17 residues. Per germline, CDR1 MNHNY and CDR2 SVGAGI (reference sequence). The CDR3, as DNA: TGTGCCAGCAGTTACTCTGACAGACTCTACTCTGGAAACACCATATATTTT. This codes for CASSYSDRLYSGNTIYF.

This clonotype was recorded at least ten times. The chain employs TRBV7-3 and TRBJ2-6; the match to TRBD1 covers 8 bases. Germline lookup yields CDR1 SGHTA and CDR2 FQGTGA. The CDR3 is 18 residues long. The V segment lost 6 bases and the J segment 0 bases; nucleotides outside the gene matches: 10. In nucleotides, the CDR3 is TGTGCCAGCAGTCCTCCGGACAGGGATTTCTCTGGGGCCAACGTCCTGACTTTC. Amino acid sequence: CASSPPDRDFSGANVLTF.

The chain joins TRBV19 to TRBJ1-1; tentative D call: TRBD1 (6 bases). Germline CDR1 and CDR2: LNHDA and SQIVND (reference sequence). V shed 7 bases and J shed 5 bases, with 20 bases lying between them. CDR3 length: 15 residues. The CDR3: CASTVLPGQRTEAFF. The CDR3 coding sequence is TGTGCCAGTACTGTATTGCCTGGACAGCGGACTGAAGCTTTCTTT.

The table lists this clonotype with a few counts. V and J are TRBV7-8 and TRBJ1-6; D call uncertain. The CDR3 has 14 amino acids. Germline CDR1 SGHVS, CDR2 FQNEAQ. Deletions cut 1 base from V and 10 bases from J, with 11 bases between. CDR3 protein: CASSLVELGSPLHF. The CDR3 region has the DNA TGTGCCAGCAGCTTAGTAGAACTAGGGTCACCCCTCCACTTT.

Remarks on this clonotype: This clone may be a read error of a much larger clone one base away. The chain joins TRBV7-2 to TRBJ1-5, with 11 bases matching TRBD1. CDR1 is SGHTA and CDR2 is FQGNSA in the germline V gene. The CDR3 contains 17 residues. The chain's CDR3 is CANSEPNGQGANQPQHF. The CDR3 DNA reads TGTGCCAACAGCGAGCCAAACGGACAGGGGGCGAATCAGCCCCAGCATTTT.

In this sample, this clonotype turned up a few times. The gene calls are TRBV7-9 and TRBJ2-3, with TRBD2 matching over 12 bases. CDR3 length: 22 amino acids. Germline V gives CDR1 SEHNR, CDR2 FQNEAQ (reference sequence). V trimming: 5 bases; J trimming: 1 base; junction bases outside the gene matches: 22. DNA of the CDR3: TGTGCCAGCAGCATCTCCTCCTGGACTAGCGGGGTGCCCCTAAGTCGCACAGATACGCAGTATTTT. Translating it yields CASSISSWTSGVPLSRTDTQYF.

This chain connects TRBV7-3 to TRBJ1-4; 7 bases match TRBD1. The CDR3 sequence is 16 residues long. The J segment lost 4 bases and the V segment lost 4 bases, leaving 9 bases of the junction unmatched. Looked up from germline, CDR1 is SGHTA and CDR2 is FQGTGA. The CDR3 coding sequence is TGTGCCAGCAGCTCAGGTCCAGGGGGATTTAATGAAAAACTGTTTTTT. It is translated as CASSSGPGGFNEKLFF.

This clonotype was counted many times. The chain is built from TRBV7-9 and TRBJ2-3; no definite D call. The V gene lost 5 bases and the J gene lost 2 bases, with 8 bases spanning the gap. Germline V gene data show CDR1 as SEHNR and CDR2 as FQNEAQ (reference sequence). This CDR3 contains 13 residues. The CDR3 region is CASSQRYTDTQYF. As DNA, the CDR3 is TGTGCCAGCAGCCAACGATACACAGATACGCAGTATTTT.

This clonotype was counted only a few times. This chain uses TRBV27 with TRBJ1-2; D gene unclear. The CDR3 is made up of 14 amino acids. V was pared by 1 base and J by 3 bases, with 9 bases between. In germline, CDR1 is MNHEY, CDR2 SMNVEV (reference sequence). This CDR3 reads CASSLFGPHYGYTF. The CDR3 DNA follows: TGTGCCAGCAGTTTATTTGGGCCCCACTATGGCTACACCTTC.